This T cell receptor (beta chain) is drawn from a study of shared clonotypes between healthy human individuals (dated by TCRdb to the early 2020s). A note on the overall study: The cohort comprised two women and a few men aged 18 to 49 years. Libraries were prepared and TCR repertoires were sequenced by different laboratories using diverse techniques, in order to increase sequencing depth and limit assay-specific biases. Leukapheresis yielded between about 0.85 and 9 billion PBMCs per donor. The study deeply sequenced blood TCR repertoires of roughly five healthy adults to estimate repertoire size and the extent of clonotype sharing between individuals. For each donor, CD4 naive and CD4 memory were each run on three plates, CD8 naive on two plates, and CD8 memory on one plate. Overall study results and their limits: Clonotypes shared by all four sorted-subset donors showed higher generation probabilities than non-shared clonotypes. Approximately 4.8% of naive CD4, around 3.5% of naive CD8, approximately 2% of memory CD4, and 0.4% of memory CD8 clonotypes were shared across a few donors. Even with the large sequencing depth, rarefaction of the sorted-subset datasets indicated that sequencing was incomplete. Naive subsets generally had larger estimated clonotype richness than memory subsets. Sampling was limited to blood, and TCR repertoires in tissue likely differ from TCR repertoires in blood. Because the study included only a small number of donors, the genetic and exposure-history diversity represented was limited. Based on pairwise subsampling, the degree of clonotype sharing among donors was expected to be affected by sequencing depth.

Donors were healthy HIV-negative adults with no recently reported acute infections or vaccinations. Every donor was a Caucasian adult living in Nashville, Tennessee, USA. Magnetic negative selection was used to enrich CD4+ T cells, after which naive cells were positively selected on CD45RA and the negative fraction became the memory subset. Blood was obtained by leukapheresis, after which PBMCs were separated by Ficoll-Histopaque density gradient centrifugation and cryopreserved in liquid nitrogen vapor phase. Purity and quantity of every magnetically sorted T cell population were checked by analytical flow cytometry. Genomic DNA was isolated from each sorted fraction and quantified by UV absorbance on a Nanodrop 2000c. Using the deep immunoSEQ assay, TCR CDR3 regions were amplified from genomic DNA by multiplex PCR. Extracted genomic DNA from each cell subset was distributed evenly across all wells of several immunoSEQ 96-well plates, and each plate was treated as a replicate. For sorted subsets, 150 to 250 ng of genomic DNA, equivalent to some 30,000 T cell genomes, went into each replicate PCR. Purified libraries were quantified with a Qubit 3.0 fluorometer, sized on a Bioanalyzer 2100, and re-quantified with the KAPA Library Quantification kit. Every immunoSEQ 96-well plate was sequenced on a separate single-read 150-cycle Illumina NextSeq 550 flow cell. In the authors' own workflow: The immunoSEQ output contained only junctional sequences without quality scores, so filtering could not match that applied to full-length reads. Sequences were annotated with PyIR, a Python wrapper for IgBLAST v1.9, using IMGT germline references to assign V/J genes and CDR3. Reads with weak V/J assignments (E-value above 1e-6), missing CDR3, stop codons, out-of-frame junctions, or ambiguous translated residues were removed. V3J clonotypes were defined by identical inferred V gene, J gene, and CDR3 amino acid sequence. The percentage overlap between two repertoires was calculated by dividing the number of shared unique clonotypes by the size of the smaller repertoire. Richness of each repertoire was evaluated using RTK rarefaction, the Chao1 estimator, and Recon v2.1 estimates of unobserved clonotypes. Generation probabilities were computed with OLGA for all TCRbeta clonotypes obtained by the gDNA method from several donors. Held by TCRdb, this immuneACCESS table contains in-frame sequences only and omits some clones. Under half of the omission traces to an unresolved V gene where checked; the cause of the rest is unknown. That table gives V, J and clone size, and the DNA gave D and trimming. The sample yields a few million clones; nearly 97% were counted once. Of the sample, less than 0.15% is held by the ten largest clones.

Its CDR3 holds 13 amino acids, cysteine through phenylalanine. The only DNA kept is the CDR3, 39 bases in frame from the first base. Looking up the germline V gene (reference sequence) yields CDR1 SGHNT and CDR2 YYREEE. V and J lose 5 bases and 5 bases, and a span of 13 bases separates them. This clone was seen once. Its antigen is unknown. No much larger clone is present one base from it, and per-base qualities are unavailable. Sequencing was carried out using naive CD4+ T cells sorted from blood. Reading the label with the study, this specimen's cell subset or site is: CD45RA+ positively selected. This TCR came from a man aged 18 to 30 in good health. This chain joins TRBV5-4 to TRBJ2-5; the D gene lacks a confident call. DNA sequence: TGTGCCAGCAGAGGGTCGATAGGGGAGACCCAGTACTTC. Translated, this gives CASRGSIGETQYF.